The entry below gives a single TCR beta chain sequence along with its context. The CDR3 is made up of 14 amino acids. V was shortened by 6 bases and J by 3 bases, with 11 bases between the two germline ends. Germline CDR1 reads MGHDK; CDR2 reads SYGVNS. A J-beta primer mix and a sample-barcoded 5' primer were used in a second PCR of roughly 6 to 11 cycles. MiXCR, applied by TCRdb to the 5' RACE reads, yields one record per CDR3 protein. The repertoire includes over 950,000 distinct CDR3 sequences, roughly 47% of them detected once, and around a fifth sits in the top ten. This sample was taken from a study of blood T cells in healthy people across ages. It was approximately 10 milliliters of peripheral blood that were drawn from each donor.

This chain links TRBV25-1 with TRBJ2-2; weak D call: TRBD1 (6 bases). Sequenced input: blood. The receptor comes from a woman aged 60-75 years in good health. CDR3 bases: TGTGCCAGCAGGGGGGCGTGGGACACCGGGGAGCTGTTTTTT. Protein sequence: CASRGAWDTGELFF. Full variable domain (outside the CDR3, taken from reference TRBV25-1 and TRBJ2-2): EADIYQTPRYLVIGTGKKITLECSQTMGHDKMYWYQQDPGMELHLIHYSYGVNSTEKGDLSSESTVSRIRTEHFPLTLESARPSHTSQYLCASRGAWDTGELFFGEGSRLTVL.